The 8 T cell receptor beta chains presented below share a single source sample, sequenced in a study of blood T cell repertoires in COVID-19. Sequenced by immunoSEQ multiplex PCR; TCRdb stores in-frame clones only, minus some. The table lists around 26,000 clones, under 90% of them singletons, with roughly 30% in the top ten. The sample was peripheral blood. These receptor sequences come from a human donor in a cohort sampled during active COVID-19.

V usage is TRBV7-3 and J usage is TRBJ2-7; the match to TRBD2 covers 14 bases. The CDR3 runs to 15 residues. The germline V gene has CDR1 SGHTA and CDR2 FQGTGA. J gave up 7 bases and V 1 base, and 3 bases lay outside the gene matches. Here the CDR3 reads CASSLMGTSGGEQYF. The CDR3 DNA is TGTGCCAGCAGCTTAATGGGGACTAGCGGGGGAGAGCAGTACTTC.

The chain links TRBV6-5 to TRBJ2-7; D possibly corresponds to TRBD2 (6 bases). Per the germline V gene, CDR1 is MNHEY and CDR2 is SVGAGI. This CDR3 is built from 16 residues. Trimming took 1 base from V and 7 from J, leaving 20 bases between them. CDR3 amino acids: CASSYLRPGEGGEQYF. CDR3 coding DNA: TGTGCCAGCAGTTACTTACGCCCAGGCGAGGGAGGAGAGCAGTACTTC.

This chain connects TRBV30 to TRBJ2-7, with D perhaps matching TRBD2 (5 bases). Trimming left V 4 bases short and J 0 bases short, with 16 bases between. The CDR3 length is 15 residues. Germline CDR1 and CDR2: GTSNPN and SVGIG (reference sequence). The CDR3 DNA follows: TGTGCCTGGACTTCTAGGACTTTTCCCTCCTACGAGCAGTACTTC. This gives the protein CAWTSRTFPSYEQYF. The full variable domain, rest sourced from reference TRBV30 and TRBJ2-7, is SQTIHQWPATLVQPVGSPLSLECTVEGTSNPNLYWYRQAAGRGLQLLFYSVGIGQISSEVPQNLSASRPQDRQFILSSKKLLLSDSGFYLCAWTSRTFPSYEQYFGPGTRLTVT.

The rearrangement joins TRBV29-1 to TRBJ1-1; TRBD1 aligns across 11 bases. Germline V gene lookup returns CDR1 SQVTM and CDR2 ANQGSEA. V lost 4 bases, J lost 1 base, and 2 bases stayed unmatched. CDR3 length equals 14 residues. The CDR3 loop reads CSVVGQGGNTEAFF. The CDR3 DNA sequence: TGCAGCGTTGTGGGACAGGGGGGGAACACTGAAGCTTTCTTT.

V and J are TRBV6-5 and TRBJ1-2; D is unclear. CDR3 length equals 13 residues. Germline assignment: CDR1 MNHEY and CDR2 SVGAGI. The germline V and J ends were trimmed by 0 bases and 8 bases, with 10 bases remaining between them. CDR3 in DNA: TGTGCCAGCAGTTACTCGGCCATTCGCGGCTACACCTTC. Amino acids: CASSYSAIRGYTF.

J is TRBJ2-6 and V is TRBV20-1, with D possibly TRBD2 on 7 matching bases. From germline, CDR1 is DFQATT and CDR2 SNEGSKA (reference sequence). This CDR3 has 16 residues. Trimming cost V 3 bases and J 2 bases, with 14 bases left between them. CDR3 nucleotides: TGCAGTGCTAGTCCGGGGGGCGCTGCTGGGGCCAACGTCCTGACTTTC. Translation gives CSASPGGAAGANVLTF.

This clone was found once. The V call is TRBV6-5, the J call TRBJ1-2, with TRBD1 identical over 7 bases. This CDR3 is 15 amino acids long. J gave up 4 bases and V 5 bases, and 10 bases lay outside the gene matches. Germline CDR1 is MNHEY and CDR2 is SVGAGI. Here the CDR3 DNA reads TGTGCCAGCAGTATAACAGGGGCTAGCAGCTATGGCTACACCTTC. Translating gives CASSITGASSYGYTF.

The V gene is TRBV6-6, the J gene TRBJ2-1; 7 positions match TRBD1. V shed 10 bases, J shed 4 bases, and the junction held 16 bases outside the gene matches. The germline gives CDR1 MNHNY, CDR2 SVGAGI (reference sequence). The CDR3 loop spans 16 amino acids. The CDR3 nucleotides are TGTGCCACCCAAGACTCCCGGGACAGAATATACAATGAGCAGTTCTTC. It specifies CATQDSRDRIYNEQFF.